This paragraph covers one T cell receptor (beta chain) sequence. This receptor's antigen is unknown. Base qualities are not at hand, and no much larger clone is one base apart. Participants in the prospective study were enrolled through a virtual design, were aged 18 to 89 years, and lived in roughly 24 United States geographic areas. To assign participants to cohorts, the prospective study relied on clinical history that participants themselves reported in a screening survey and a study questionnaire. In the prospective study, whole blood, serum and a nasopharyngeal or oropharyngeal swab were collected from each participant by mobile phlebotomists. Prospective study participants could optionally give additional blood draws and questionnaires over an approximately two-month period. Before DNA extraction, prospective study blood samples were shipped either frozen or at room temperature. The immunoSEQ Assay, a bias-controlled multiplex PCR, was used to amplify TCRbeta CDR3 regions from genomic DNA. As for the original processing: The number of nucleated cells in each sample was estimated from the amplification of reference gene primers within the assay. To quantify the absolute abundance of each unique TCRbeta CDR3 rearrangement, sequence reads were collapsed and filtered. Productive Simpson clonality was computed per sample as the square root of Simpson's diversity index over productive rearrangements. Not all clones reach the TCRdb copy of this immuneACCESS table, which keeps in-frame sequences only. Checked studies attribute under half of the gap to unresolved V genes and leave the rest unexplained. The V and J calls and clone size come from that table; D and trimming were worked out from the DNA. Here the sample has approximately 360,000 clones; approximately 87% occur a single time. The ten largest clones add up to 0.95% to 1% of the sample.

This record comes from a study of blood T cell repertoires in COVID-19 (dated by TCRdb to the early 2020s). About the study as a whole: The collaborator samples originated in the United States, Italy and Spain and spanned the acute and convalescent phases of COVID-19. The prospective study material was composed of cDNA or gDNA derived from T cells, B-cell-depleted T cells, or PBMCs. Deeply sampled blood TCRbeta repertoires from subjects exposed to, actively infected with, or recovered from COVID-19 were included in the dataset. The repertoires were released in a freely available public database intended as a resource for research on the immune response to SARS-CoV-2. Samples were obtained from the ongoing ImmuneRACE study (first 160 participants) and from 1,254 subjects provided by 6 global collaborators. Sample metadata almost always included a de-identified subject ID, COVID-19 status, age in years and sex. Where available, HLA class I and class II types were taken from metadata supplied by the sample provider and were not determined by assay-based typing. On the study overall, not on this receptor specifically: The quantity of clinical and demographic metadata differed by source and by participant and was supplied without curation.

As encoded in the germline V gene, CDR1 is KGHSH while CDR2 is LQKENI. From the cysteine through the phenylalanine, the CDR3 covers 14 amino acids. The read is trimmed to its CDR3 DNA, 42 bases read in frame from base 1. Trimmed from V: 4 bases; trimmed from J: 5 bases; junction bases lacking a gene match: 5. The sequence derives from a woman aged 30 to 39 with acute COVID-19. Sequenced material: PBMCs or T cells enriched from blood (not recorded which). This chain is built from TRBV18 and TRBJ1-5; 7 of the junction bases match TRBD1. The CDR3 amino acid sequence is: CASSQGTVDQPQHF. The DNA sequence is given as TGTGCCAGCTCACAAGGGACAGTGGATCAGCCCCAGCATTTT.